This T cell receptor beta chain was identified during a study of CD8 T cells in ankylosing spondylitis. Preparation of TCR beta libraries was done by quantitative 5'-RACE with molecular barcodes. A single record per CDR3 protein comes from TCRdb applying MiXCR to the 5' RACE reads. The repertoire consists of fewer than 400,000 distinct CDR3 sequences, with approximately 8.2% occurring once and the leading ten covering just over 14%. At least ten counts were recorded for this clonotype. The antigen remains undetermined. The CDR3 spans 16 residues. Germline V lookup: CDR1 SGHRS, CDR2 YFSETQ. Trimming took 4 bases from V and 0 from J; bases not matched to a gene: 8. Findings and limits, study-wide: Disease-linked clones proved CD8+ and comparatively uncommon in peripheral blood. Characteristic, it appeared, of ankylosing spondylitis blood was a TCR beta motif of about eight highly homologous variants.

The TCR was taken from a male donor with ankylosing spondylitis. J is TRBJ2-3 and V is TRBV5-1; 7 bases agree with TRBD1. Material for sequencing was blood, either unsorted or a sorted T cell fraction (not recorded which). The CDR3 DNA is TGCGCCAGCAGCGTAGACGGACAGGCTAGCACAGATACGCAGTATTTT. This codes for CASSVDGQASTDTQYF.